Only a few counts were recorded for the clone carrying this T cell receptor beta chain. The antigen is undetermined. This specimen belongs to a study of T-cell memory formation after mild COVID-19. The study, taken as a whole, reports: Nothing showed for sure that second-wave clones peaking on day 37 were SARS-CoV-2 specific.

Trimming removed 8 bases at V and 0 bases at J, with 10 bases between. Germline V gene data show CDR1 as MDHEN and CDR2 as SYDVKM. The CDR3 is made up of 13 amino acids. TCRdb re-derived calls from the 5' RACE reads in MiXCR, one entry per CDR3 protein. Here the sample spans roughly 42,000 distinct CDR3 sequences, 7.3% being singletons. This chain joins TRBV28 and TRBJ1-1; D is unclear. The origin of this receptor is a man aged 18 to 29 who had mild COVID-19 (a few samples of this study predate the infection). Cell type and time point are not known. Sequenced sample: PBMCs or a T cell subset sorted from them (not recorded which). The CDR3 here is CASVRWLNTEAFF. The CDR3 DNA reads TGTGCCAGCGTCCGCTGGCTGAACACTGAAGCTTTCTTT. Complete variable domain (other parts from reference TRBV28 and TRBJ1-1): DVKVTQSSRYLVKRTGEKVFLECVQDMDHENMFWYRQDPGLGLRLIYFSYDVKMKEKGDIPEGYSVSREKKERFSLILESASTNQTSMYLCASVRWLNTEAFFGQGTRLTVV.